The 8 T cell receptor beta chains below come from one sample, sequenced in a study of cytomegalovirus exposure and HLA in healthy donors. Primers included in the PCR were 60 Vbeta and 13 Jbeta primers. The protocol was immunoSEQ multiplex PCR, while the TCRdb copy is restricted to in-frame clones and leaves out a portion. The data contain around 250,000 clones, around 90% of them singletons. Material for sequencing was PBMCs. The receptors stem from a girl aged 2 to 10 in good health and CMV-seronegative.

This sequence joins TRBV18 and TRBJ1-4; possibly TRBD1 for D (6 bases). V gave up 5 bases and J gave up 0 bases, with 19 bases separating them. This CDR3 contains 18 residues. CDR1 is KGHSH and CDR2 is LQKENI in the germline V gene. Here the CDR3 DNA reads TGTGCCAGCTCAGAGACACCCCGAGGGGGTGCAACTAATGAAAAACTGTTTTTT. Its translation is CASSETPRGGATNEKLFF.

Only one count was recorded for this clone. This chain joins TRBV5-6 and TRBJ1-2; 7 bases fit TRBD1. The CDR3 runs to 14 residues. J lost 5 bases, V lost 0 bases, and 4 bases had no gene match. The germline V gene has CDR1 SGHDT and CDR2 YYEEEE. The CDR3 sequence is CASSLGQGFYGYTF. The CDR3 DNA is TGTGCCAGCAGCTTGGGACAGGGATTTTATGGCTACACCTTC.

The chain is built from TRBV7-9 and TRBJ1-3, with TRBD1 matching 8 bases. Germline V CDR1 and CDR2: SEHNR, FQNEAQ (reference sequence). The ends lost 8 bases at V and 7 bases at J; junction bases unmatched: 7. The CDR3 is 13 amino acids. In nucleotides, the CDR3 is TGTGCCAGCGATGACAGGGGCGGGAACACCATATATTTT. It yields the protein CASDDRGGNTIYF.

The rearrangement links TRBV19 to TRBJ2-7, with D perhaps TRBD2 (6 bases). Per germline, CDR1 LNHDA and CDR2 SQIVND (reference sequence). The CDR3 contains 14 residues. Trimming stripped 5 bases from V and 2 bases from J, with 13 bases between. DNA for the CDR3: TGTGCCAGTAGTCCAGGATGGGGGGCCTACGAGCAGTACTTC. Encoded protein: CASSPGWGAYEQYF.

CDR3 bases: TGTGCCAGCAGTGAAAAGGGGACCGGGGAGCTGTTTTTT. Translated: CASSEKGTGELFF. This chain uses TRBV6-1 with TRBJ2-2; a possible D gene is TRBD1 (5 bases). The CDR3 covers 13 residues. Germline V gives CDR1 MNHNS, CDR2 SASEGT. Trimming removed 2 bases from V and 5 bases from J, with 6 bases in between.

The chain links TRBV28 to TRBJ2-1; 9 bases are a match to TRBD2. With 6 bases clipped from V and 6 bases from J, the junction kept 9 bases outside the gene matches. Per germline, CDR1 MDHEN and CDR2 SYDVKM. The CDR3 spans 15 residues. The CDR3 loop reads CASSAGTSISNEQFF. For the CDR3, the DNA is TGTGCCAGCAGCGCCGGGACTAGCATTTCCAATGAGCAGTTCTTC. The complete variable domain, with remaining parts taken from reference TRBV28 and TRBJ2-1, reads DVKVTQSSRYLVKRTGEKVFLECVQDMDHENMFWYRQDPGLGLRLIYFSYDVKMKEKGDIPEGYSVSREKKERFSLILESASTNQTSMYLCASSAGTSISNEQFFGPGTRLTVL.

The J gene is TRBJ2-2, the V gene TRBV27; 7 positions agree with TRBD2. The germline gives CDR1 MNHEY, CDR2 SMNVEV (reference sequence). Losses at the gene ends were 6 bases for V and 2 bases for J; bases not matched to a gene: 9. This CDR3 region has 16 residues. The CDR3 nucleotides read TGTGCCAGCAGACCCCGAGGAGCGGGAAACACCGGGGAGCTGTTTTTT. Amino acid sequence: CASRPRGAGNTGELFF.

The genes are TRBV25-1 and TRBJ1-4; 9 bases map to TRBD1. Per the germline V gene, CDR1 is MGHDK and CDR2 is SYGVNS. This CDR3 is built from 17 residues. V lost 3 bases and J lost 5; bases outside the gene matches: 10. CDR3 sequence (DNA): TGTGCCAGCAGTGATCCGGGACAGGGCAGTCCGAATGAAAAACTGTTTTTT. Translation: CASSDPGQGSPNEKLFF. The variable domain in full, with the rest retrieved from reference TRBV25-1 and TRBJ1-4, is EADIYQTPRYLVIGTGKKITLECSQTMGHDKMYWYQQDPGMELHLIHYSYGVNSTEKGDLSSESTVSRIRTEHFPLTLESARPSHTSQYLCASSDPGQGSPNEKLFFGSGTQLSVL.